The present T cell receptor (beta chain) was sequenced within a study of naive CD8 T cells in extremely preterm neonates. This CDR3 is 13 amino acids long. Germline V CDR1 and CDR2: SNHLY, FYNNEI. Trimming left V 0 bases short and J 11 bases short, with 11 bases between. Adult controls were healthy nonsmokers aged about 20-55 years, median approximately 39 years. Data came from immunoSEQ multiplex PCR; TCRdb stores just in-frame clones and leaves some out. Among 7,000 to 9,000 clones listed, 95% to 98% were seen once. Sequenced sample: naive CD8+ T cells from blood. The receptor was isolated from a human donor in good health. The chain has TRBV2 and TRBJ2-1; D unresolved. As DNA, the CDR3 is TGTGCCAGCAGTGAAGCACCCCTACGCAAGCAGTTCTTC. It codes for CASSEAPLRKQFF.